The clone carrying this TCR beta chain was picked up a small number of times. What it binds is not known. Harvested at least 2 cm beyond the tumor margin, adjacent lung showed no atypia. The data were taken from a study of T cells in localized non-small cell lung cancer. Broader study findings: The greatest T cell clonality was found in uninvolved adjacent lung (higher than in tumor). Appearances in adjacent lung were noted for a median approximately 58 of the top 100 tumor clones.

Sequenced by immunoSEQ multiplex PCR; TCRdb stores in-frame clones only, minus some. There are over 1,000 clones in the sample; 33% occur only once, and roughly 19% lies in the top ten. The sample in question was normal lung tissue next to the tumor, obtained before any cancer treatment. This TCR was recovered from a male donor older than 55 with stage I lung adenocarcinoma.

CDR3 bases: TGTGCCAGCAGTTCAAAAAACCCTCGGGGAAAGGAGGGCTATGGCTACACCTTC. Translation gives CASSSKNPRGKEGYGYTF. The V and J genes are TRBV6-8 and TRBJ1-2, with unresolved D. The CDR3 is made up of 18 amino acids. Germline lookup yields CDR1 MNHGY and CDR2 SAAAGT. V was cut by 4 bases and J by 4 bases, with 25 bases left in between.